The 9 T cell receptor beta chains reported below all come from one sample, sequenced in a study of technical replicates of blood from a few donors. Repertoires were generated with immunoSEQ multiplex PCR, while TCRdb's copy carries only in-frame clones and drops some. This table has over 65,000 clones, roughly 98% appearing once. Sequenced material: T cells isolated from PBMCs. Receptor source: a human donor in good health.

This clone came up once. The V and J genes are TRBV4-1 and TRBJ1-5; D ambiguous. Germline V gene data show CDR1 as MGHRA and CDR2 as YSYEKL. Trimming shortened V by 3 bases and J by 0 bases, and 9 bases separated the two germline ends. The CDR3 totals 15 residues. Written as DNA, the CDR3 is TGCGCCAGCAGCCAGCATCGGGGTAGCAATCAGCCCCAGCATTTT. This codes for CASSQHRGSNQPQHF.

V gene TRBV6-5 combines with J gene TRBJ1-1; a possible D gene is TRBD1 (6 bases). The germline V gene encodes CDR1 MNHEY and CDR2 SVGAGI. The CDR3 covers 14 residues. V shed 4 bases and J shed 3 bases, with 12 bases lying between them. The DNA of the CDR3 is TGTGCCAGCAGTTTACAGGGAAAAGACACTGAAGCTTTCTTT. This sequence encodes CASSLQGKDTEAFF.

The V gene is TRBV7-9, the J gene TRBJ2-1, with 11 bases that match TRBD2. Looked up from germline, CDR1 is SEHNR and CDR2 is FQNEAQ (reference sequence). The CDR3 totals 15 residues. The ends lost 3 bases at V and 7 bases at J; junction bases unmatched: 5. The CDR3 bases are TGTGCCAGCAGCTTGGTTAGCGGGAGGGCAAATGAGCAGTTCTTC. It specifies CASSLVSGRANEQFF.

The chain links TRBV5-4 to TRBJ1-1; a weak D match, TRBD1 (5 bases). V was shortened by 0 bases and J by 0 bases, with 21 bases between the two germline ends. Germline V gene lookup returns CDR1 SGHNT and CDR2 YYREEE (reference sequence). CDR3 length: 19 residues. The CDR3 nucleotides read TGTGCCAGCAGCTTGGCGCAGGGTTCTCCGTATAGTATGAACACTGAAGCTTTCTTT. This codes for CASSLAQGSPYSMNTEAFF.

This clone was recorded only once. The chain combines TRBV2 with TRBJ1-2, with 12 bases fitting TRBD1. The CDR3 has 16 amino acids. V dropped 6 bases and J dropped 3; count of bases not matched to a gene: 8. Germline CDR1 and CDR2: SNHLY and FYNNEI. The CDR3 is CASRGTGGGRHYGYTF. CDR3 bases: TGTGCCAGCAGGGGGACAGGGGGCGGTCGTCACTATGGCTACACCTTC. Full variable domain (outside the CDR3, taken from reference TRBV2 and TRBJ1-2): EPEVTQTPSHQVTQMGQEVILRCVPISNHLYFYWYRQILGQKVEFLVSFYNNEISEKSEIFDDQFSVERPDGSNFTLKIRSTKLEDSAMYFCASRGTGGGRHYGYTFGSGTRLTVV.

The rearrangement joins TRBV6-1 to TRBJ1-1, with 8 bases fitting TRBD1. V lost 6 bases to trimming and J lost 8 bases; unmatched junction nucleotides: 8. Germline assignment: CDR1 MNHNS and CDR2 SASEGT. The CDR3 has 13 amino acids. CDR3 protein: CASSEDRASEAFF. The CDR3 bases are TGTGCCAGCAGCGAGGACAGGGCTTCCGAAGCTTTCTTT.

V usage is TRBV11-3 and J usage is TRBJ2-3, with D uncertain. V lost 3 bases, J lost 4 bases, and 8 bases lay in between. Germline CDR1 is SGHNT and CDR2 is YENEEA. This CDR3 region has 13 residues. The CDR3 reads CASSFRGSDTQYF. In DNA form, the CDR3 reads TGTGCCAGCAGCTTCCGAGGTTCAGATACGCAGTATTTT.

The J gene is TRBJ1-1, the V gene TRBV18; possibly TRBD1 for D (6 bases). Germline-derived CDR1 and CDR2 are KGHSH and LQKENI. CDR3 length equals 14 residues. Trimming removed 3 bases at V and 5 bases at J, with 13 bases between. CDR3: CASSPGNQGTEAFF. The CDR3 coding sequence is TGTGCCAGCTCACCGGGGAATCAGGGGACTGAAGCTTTCTTT.

The CDR3 DNA is TGCGCCAGCAGCTTCGGGACTAGCGGGATCGCGGAGACCCAGTACTTC. The encoded protein is CASSFGTSGIAETQYF. The rearrangement uses TRBV5-1 and TRBJ2-5, with 13 bases fitting TRBD2. The trim removed 2 bases at V and 5 bases at J, leaving 6 bases unmatched. Germline-derived CDR1 and CDR2 are SGHRS and YFSETQ. The CDR3 loop spans 16 amino acids.